A single sample gave rise to the 17 T cell receptor beta chains below, sequenced in a study of blood T cell repertoires in COVID-19 (dated by TCRdb to between 2020 and 2021). The library was built by means of the immunoSEQ multiplex PCR assay. TCRdb took this table from immuneACCESS and kept in-frame rearrangements with V and J called. Such tables lack part of the clones; where checked against another copy, unresolved V genes explain under half of the gap, and the rest is unexplained. Within this sample are hundreds of thousands of clones, with roughly 83% of them counted one time only. Roughly 10% of the sample belongs to the ten largest clones. The sample taken for sequencing was peripheral blood. The receptor source for this set is a woman of 80 years or more with acute or convalescent COVID-19.

The chain joins TRBV7-2 to TRBJ2-2, with 9 bases fitting TRBD2. Trimming at V came to 5 bases and at J to 0 bases, leaving 10 bases not matched to a gene. This CDR3 is built from 18 residues. Germline CDR1 is SGHTA and CDR2 is FQGNSA. Written as DNA, the CDR3 is TGTGCCAGCAGCGTCGCTTCTCGCGGGGGGGCGAACACCGGGGAGCTGTTTTTT. This encodes CASSVASRGGANTGELFF.

This sequence joins TRBV6-6 and TRBJ1-1; perhaps TRBD1 as D (6 bases). The CDR3 has 15 residues. The V end lost 6 bases, the J end lost 3 bases, and 17 bases lay between the germline ends. Germline CDR1 and CDR2: MNHNY and SVGAGI (reference sequence). CDR3 amino acids: CASSPRGGGHTEAFF. In DNA, the CDR3 is TGTGCCAGCAGCCCCAGAGGGGGGGGACACACTGAAGCTTTCTTT.

V and J are TRBV3-1 (or the pseudogene TRBV3-2) and TRBJ1-1, with 8 bases fitting TRBD1. CDR3 length: 14 residues. The V segment lost 6 bases and the J segment 2 bases; nucleotides outside the gene matches: 5. Germline-derived CDR1 and CDR2 are LGHDT and YNNKEL (reference sequence). The CDR3 loop reads CASRRGQGNTEAFF. The CDR3 bases are TGTGCCAGCAGACGTGGACAGGGAAACACTGAAGCTTTCTTT.

The chain employs TRBV7-8 and TRBJ1-1, with TRBD1 as a possible D gene (5 bases). Germline-derived CDR1 and CDR2 are SGHVS and FQNEAQ. The CDR3 spans 12 residues. V lost 1 base, J lost 7 bases, and 7 bases lay in between. The CDR3 protein is CASSLETGEAFF. The CDR3, as DNA: TGTGCCAGCAGCTTAGAAACAGGTGAAGCTTTCTTT.

This chain connects TRBV5-1 to TRBJ2-7; 8 nucleotides agree with TRBD1. Germline V gene data show CDR1 as SGHRS and CDR2 as YFSETQ. The CDR3 runs to 14 residues. With V trimmed by 5 bases and J by 0 bases, 4 bases remained unmatched. The chain's CDR3 is CASSFTGGSYEQYF. CDR3 coding DNA: TGCGCCAGCAGTTTCACAGGGGGCTCCTACGAGCAGTACTTC.

The chain uses TRBV27 and TRBJ1-2; no reliable D call. Germline V gives CDR1 MNHEY, CDR2 SMNVEV (reference sequence). V lost 1 base to trimming and J lost 0 bases, with 12 bases between them. The CDR3 runs 16 residues. The CDR3, as DNA: TGTGCCAGCAGTTTATTGGGTGGGAGAGCTAACTATGGCTACACCTTC. Its protein is CASSLLGGRANYGYTF.

V and J are TRBV5-4 and TRBJ2-5, with D possibly TRBD1 on 6 matching bases. Germline CDR1 SGHNT, CDR2 YYREEE (reference sequence). V dropped 4 bases and J dropped 0 bases, with 7 bases sitting between them. The CDR3 is 13 amino acids. The CDR3 DNA reads TGTGCCAGCAGCCGGGACAACCAAGAGACCCAGTACTTC. This codes for CASSRDNQETQYF.

This chain links TRBV5-1 with TRBJ2-7; a weak D match, TRBD2 (6 bases). The CDR3 totals 12 residues. Germline lookup yields CDR1 SGHRS and CDR2 YFSETQ. The ends were cut back, 7 bases at V and 6 bases at J, with 14 bases in the middle. The CDR3 bases are TGCGCCAGCTCCCCCCCCGGGAGCGAGCAGTACTTC. Its translation: CASSPPGSEQYF.

J is TRBJ2-5 and V is TRBV2, with D maybe TRBD1 (5 bases). Germline lookup yields CDR1 SNHLY and CDR2 FYNNEI. Trimming removed 3 bases from V and 5 bases from J, with 16 bases in between. The length of the CDR3 is 15 residues. The CDR3 loop is CASSDRAGIPETQYF. In DNA, the CDR3 is TGTGCCAGCAGTGATCGGGCAGGGATCCCGGAGACCCAGTACTTC.

This chain joins TRBV10-2 and TRBJ2-1; the match to TRBD1 covers 9 bases. The CDR3 totals 19 residues. Germline values: CDR1 WSHSY, CDR2 SAAADI. V gave up 7 bases and J gave up 0 bases; unmatched junction bases: 16. The CDR3 nucleotides read TGCGCCAGCATCCCTGACAGGGGGTTAATCGGGAGCTCCTACAATGAGCAGTTCTTC. Translation gives CASIPDRGLIGSSYNEQFF.

The J gene is TRBJ1-2, the V gene TRBV3-1 (or the pseudogene TRBV3-2), with D unresolved. V lost 4 bases, J lost 5 bases, and 11 bases lay in between. CDR3 length: 13 residues. Per germline, CDR1 LGHDT and CDR2 YNNKEL (reference sequence). As DNA, the CDR3 is TGTGCCAGCAGCCGGAGGGAGGGTTATGGCTACACCTTC. Amino acid sequence: CASSRREGYGYTF.

The CDR3 DNA sequence: TGTGCCAGCAGCGTAGTACCGGACAGGGGCGAGACCCAGTACTTC. Encoded protein: CASSVVPDRGETQYF. This chain joins TRBV9 and TRBJ2-5, with 9 bases fitting TRBD1. Germline V CDR1 and CDR2: SGDLS, YYNGEE. With 0 bases clipped from V and 5 bases from J, the junction kept 5 bases outside the gene matches. CDR3 length: 15 amino acids.

For this clone: This same CDR3 is encoded by further DNA sequences in the sample. This chain joins TRBV7-2 and TRBJ2-7; tentative D call: TRBD1 (5 bases). The germline V and J ends were trimmed by 4 bases and 0 bases, with 10 bases remaining between them. The CDR3 is made up of 14 amino acids. The germline CDR1 and CDR2 sequences are SGHTA and FQGNSA. Here the CDR3 DNA reads TGTGCCAGCAGCTCCGACAGAAGCTCCTACGAGCAGTACTTC. This sequence encodes CASSSDRSSYEQYF.

This sequence joins TRBV5-4 and TRBJ2-1, with 7 nucleotides matching TRBD2. CDR1 and CDR2 from the germline V gene are SGHNT and YYREEE (reference sequence). V shed 3 bases and J 0 bases; nucleotides not matched to a gene: 9. The CDR3 runs to 17 residues. CDR3 amino acids: CASSWGGVTLSYNEQFF. Here the CDR3 DNA reads TGTGCCAGCAGCTGGGGGGGGGTCACCCTCTCCTACAATGAGCAGTTCTTC.

The chain is built from TRBV7-9 and TRBJ1-6; the D gene is possibly TRBD1 (5 bases). Per the germline V gene, CDR1 is SEHNR and CDR2 is FQNEAQ (reference sequence). This CDR3 spans 14 amino acids. V was pared by 4 bases and J by 10 bases, with 14 bases between. In DNA form, the CDR3 reads TGTGCCAGCAGCTCCCCCGGGGGAGGATCACCCCTCCACTTT. Its translation is CASSSPGGGSPLHF.

This clone was seen once. The chain uses TRBV6-1 and TRBJ1-3; D gene uncertain. The CDR3 extends over 15 amino acids. CDR1 is MNHNS, CDR2 SASEGT, per germline. The V and J ends lost 3 bases and 3 bases respectively, with 12 bases between them. CDR3 bases: TGTGCCAGCAGTGAGGGCCCGGTTGGTGGAAACACCATATATTTT. Protein product: CASSEGPVGGNTIYF.

The chain joins TRBV5-8 to TRBJ1-6; no clear D gene. V lost 0 bases and J 8 bases, leaving 12 bases between the germline ends. The germline V gene encodes CDR1 SGHTS and CDR2 YDEGEE. This CDR3 spans 15 amino acids. Written as DNA, the CDR3 is TGTGCCAGCAGCTTGGCCGGGGTGACGGATTCACCCCTCCACTTT. Its protein is CASSLAGVTDSPLHF.